Each of the 11 T cell receptor beta chains below was sequenced from the same sample in a study of cytotoxic CD8 clonotypes in ibrutinib-treated CLL. Profiled with immunoSEQ multiplex PCR; TCRdb holds only in-frame clones, not every one. The top ten hold 15% of the sample, which has almost 250,000 clones, under 80% seen once. The sample consisted of PBMCs, taken after 24 months of ibrutinib treatment. The receptors derive from a human donor with chronic lymphocytic leukemia.

The table lists this clone with a count of one. CDR3 DNA sequence: TGCAGCGTTGCCACAGGGCTACCCAATCAGCCCCAGCATTTT. Protein sequence: CSVATGLPNQPQHF. The chain joins TRBV29-1 to TRBJ1-5, with a possible D match to TRBD1 (6 bases). Germline lookup yields CDR1 SQVTM and CDR2 ANQGSEA. Trimming removed 4 bases from V and 3 bases from J, with 13 bases in between. The CDR3 runs to 14 residues. The complete variable domain, with remaining parts taken from reference TRBV29-1 and TRBJ1-5, reads SAVISQKPSRDICQRGTSLTIQCQVDSQVTMMFWYRQQPGQSLTLIATANQGSEATYESGFVIDKFPISRPNLTFSTLTVSNMSPEDSSIYLCSVATGLPNQPQHFGDGTRLSIL.

The chain employs TRBV9 and TRBJ2-3; TRBD2 is a possible D gene (5 bases). Germline V gene lookup returns CDR1 SGDLS and CDR2 YYNGEE. This CDR3 spans 15 amino acids. Trimming took 4 bases from V and 4 from J, leaving 16 bases between them. The CDR3 protein is CASSSPGSRADTQYF. In nucleotides, the CDR3 is TGTGCCAGCAGCTCGCCGGGATCCCGAGCAGATACGCAGTATTTT.

This clone appeared a single time. Other nucleotide sequences in the sample specify the same CDR3. This chain connects TRBV19 to TRBJ2-7; 7 bases map to TRBD1. Trimming at V came to 4 bases and at J to 2 bases, leaving 2 bases not matched to a gene. The CDR3 extends over 13 amino acids. CDR1 and CDR2 from the germline V gene are LNHDA and SQIVND (reference sequence). CDR3 nucleotides: TGTGCCAGTAGTACTACAGGGGCCTACGAGCAGTACTTC. It codes for CASSTTGAYEQYF.

Only one count was recorded for this clone. The rearrangement links TRBV5-1 to TRBJ2-1, with D perhaps TRBD2 (6 bases). Trimming shortened V by 5 bases and J by 12 bases, and 12 bases separated the two germline ends. From germline, CDR1 is SGHRS and CDR2 YFSETQ. CDR3 length equals 11 residues. CDR3 coding DNA: TGCGCCAGCAGGCGGGACGTGGGGCAGTTCTTC. Translating it yields CASRRDVGQFF.

This clone was picked up a small number of times. J is TRBJ2-4 and V is TRBV6-6; tentatively, D is TRBD1 (5 bases). The CDR3 has 15 amino acids. Germline V gives CDR1 MNHNY, CDR2 SVGAGI (reference sequence). The V gene lost 0 bases and the J gene lost 9 bases, with 15 bases spanning the gap. The CDR3, as DNA: TGTGCCAGCAGTTACTCTTCTGGACCCCAGGGCATTCAGTACTTC. Translating gives CASSYSSGPQGIQYF.

The chain joins TRBV7-9 to TRBJ2-2; D remains unclear. CDR3 length: 18 residues. Germline values: CDR1 SEHNR, CDR2 FQNEAQ (reference sequence). The V and J ends lost 0 bases and 0 bases respectively, with 14 bases between them. The DNA of the CDR3 is TGTGCCAGCAGCTTAGCCGTCCCCGGTGGTCCGAACACCGGGGAGCTGTTTTTT. The encoded protein is CASSLAVPGGPNTGELFF.

This chain joins TRBV29-1 and TRBJ1-1, with a possible D match to TRBD1 (5 bases). The germline CDR1 and CDR2 sequences are SQVTM and ANQGSEA. Trimming shortened V by 6 bases and J by 3 bases, and 14 bases separated the two germline ends. The CDR3 consists of 13 residues. The CDR3 protein is CSVFTGVDTEAFF. The CDR3 DNA reads TGCAGCGTCTTTACAGGTGTGGACACTGAAGCTTTCTTT.

The V gene is TRBV11-2, the J gene TRBJ1-2; D is unresolved. V was pared by 5 bases and J by 3 bases, with 10 bases between. This CDR3 has 13 residues. CDR1 is SGHAT, CDR2 FQNNGV, per germline. The CDR3 sequence: CASSPRADYGYTF. The CDR3 DNA follows: TGTGCCAGCAGCCCGAGAGCGGACTATGGCTACACCTTC.

The rearrangement uses TRBV6-1 and TRBJ2-5; no definite D call. Looked up from germline, CDR1 is MNHNS and CDR2 is SASEGT. There are 14 residues in the CDR3. V was clipped by 2 bases and J by 5 bases, with 12 bases between them. CDR3 loop: CASSEQPLGETQYF. CDR3 nucleotide sequence: TGTGCCAGCAGTGAACAACCTCTCGGGGAGACCCAGTACTTC.

The chain recombines TRBV11-2 with TRBJ2-3; D not certain. The germline V gene encodes CDR1 SGHAT and CDR2 FQNNGV. Trimming took off 5 bases at V and 5 bases at J, with 20 bases between the two ends. CDR3 length: 16 residues. The CDR3 sequence: CASSPWAANRLDTQYF. CDR3 sequence (DNA): TGTGCCAGCAGCCCTTGGGCGGCAAACAGACTAGATACGCAGTATTTT. Full variable domain (rest looked up from reference TRBV11-2 and TRBJ2-3): EAGVAQSPRYKIIEKRQSVAFWCNPISGHATLYWYQQILGQGPKLLIQFQNNGVVDDSQLPKDRFSAERLKGVDSTLKIQPAKLEDSAVYLCASSPWAANRLDTQYFGPGTRLTVL.

This chain joins TRBV7-9 and TRBJ2-3, with TRBD1 matching over 8 bases. Germline V gene sequence: CDR1 SEHNR, CDR2 FQNEAQ (reference sequence). Trimming cost V 5 bases and J 2 bases; bases outside gene matches: 9. The CDR3 extends over 16 amino acids. The CDR3 spells CASSHGRTGPTDTQYF. In DNA, the CDR3 is TGTGCCAGCAGCCACGGACGGACAGGGCCCACAGATACGCAGTATTTT.